This TCR beta chain was recovered during a study of regulatory T cells in long-lasting Graves disease. Whole-study findings and limits: Whereas 950 to 1,000 public clonotypes were shared by new patients, persistent patients shared more, at about 2,500.

Trimming removed 6 bases at V and 6 bases at J, with 15 bases between. The CDR3 loop spans 14 amino acids. Germline CDR1 and CDR2: MNHEY and SVGEGT. Time point here: newly diagnosed GD, antithyroid drugs for less than 3 months. Generation of the TCR library employed RNA extracted from PBMCs. Relying on iRepertoire HTBI primers and Arm-PCR of CDR3 regions, the team built TCR beta libraries. TCRdb redid the calling of the multiplex PCR reads with MiXCR, one entry per CDR3 protein. The sample holds approximately 350,000 distinct CDR3 sequences; approximately 10% are singletons and the top ten take approximately 17%. A word on this clonotype: Its specificity is unknown.

The same data also contributed to another study, on T cells in Graves' hyperthyroidism and ophthalmopathy.

This sequence originates from a woman aged 18-29 years with Graves disease. The sample consisted of peripheral blood mononuclear cells (PBMCs), taken at new diagnosis, from a patient treated with antithyroid drugs. This rearrangement joins TRBV6-2 or TRBV6-3 to TRBJ2-1; D perhaps matches TRBD1 (6 bases). The DNA for the CDR3 is TGTGCCAGCAGCACTCCGGGACAAGCCAATGAGCAGTTCTTC. Translating it yields CASSTPGQANEQFF.